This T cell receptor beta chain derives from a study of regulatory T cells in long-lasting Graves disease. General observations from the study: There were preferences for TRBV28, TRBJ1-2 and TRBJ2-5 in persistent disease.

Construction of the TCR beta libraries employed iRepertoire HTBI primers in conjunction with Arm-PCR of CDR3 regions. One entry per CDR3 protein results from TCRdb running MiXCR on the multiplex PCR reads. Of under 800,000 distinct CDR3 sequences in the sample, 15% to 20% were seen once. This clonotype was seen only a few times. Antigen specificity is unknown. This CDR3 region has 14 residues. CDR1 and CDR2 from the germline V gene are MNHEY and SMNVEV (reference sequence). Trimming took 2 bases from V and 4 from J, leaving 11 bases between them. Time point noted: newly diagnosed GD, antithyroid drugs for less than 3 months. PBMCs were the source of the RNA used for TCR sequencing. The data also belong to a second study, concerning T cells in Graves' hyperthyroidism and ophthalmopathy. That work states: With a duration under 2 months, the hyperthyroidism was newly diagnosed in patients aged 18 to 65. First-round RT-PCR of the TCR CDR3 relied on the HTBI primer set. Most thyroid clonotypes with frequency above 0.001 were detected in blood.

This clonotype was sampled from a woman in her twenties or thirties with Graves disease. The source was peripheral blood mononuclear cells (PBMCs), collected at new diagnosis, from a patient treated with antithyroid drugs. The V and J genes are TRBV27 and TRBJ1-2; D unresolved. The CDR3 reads CASSLQASGYGYTF. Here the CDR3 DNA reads TGTGCCAGCAGTTTACAGGCGAGCGGCTATGGCTACACCTTC.